The rows below give T cell receptor beta chains drawn from one sample of a study of CD4 and CD8 cells across lung adenocarcinoma regions. From the PCR reads, TCRdb called clonotypes with MiXCR, one entry per CDR3 protein. The data show about 23,000 distinct CDR3 sequences, over 40% seen once. Source material: CD4+ T cells from the center of a lung tumor. These receptors all stem from a male donor with lung adenocarcinoma. The CD4 and CD8 labels of this study may be unreliable. The CDR3 runs from the conserved cysteine through the conserved F or W. A D gene is named only where the DNA matches it firmly. Some rows mark clone size as missing; the rest say once, few, many or name a class of expanded clone.

D gene	V gene	clone size	J gene	CDR3 protein	CDR3 DNA
.	TRBV6-5	.	TRBJ2-5	CASSCAAAGGRDAQYF	TGTGCCAGCAGTTGCGCCGCGGCCGGGGGTAGGGACGCCCAGTACTTC
TRBD2	TRBV4-1	.	TRBJ2-7	CASSPTAGGPEQYF	TGCGCCAGCAGCCCAACGGCGGGGGGGCCCGAGCAGTACTTC
.	TRBV6-1	.	TRBJ2-2	CASNLQGRSTGELFF	TGTGCCAGCAATCTACAGGGAAGGTCCACCGGGGAGCTGTTTTTT
TRBD1	TRBV7-2	few	TRBJ2-7	CASSPGTGSYEQYF	TGTGCCAGCAGCCCGGGGACAGGGTCCTACGAGCAGTACTTC
TRBD1	TRBV6-5	medium-sized	TRBJ2-7	CASSRTGATYEQYF	TGTGCCAGCAGTAGGACAGGGGCGACCTACGAGCAGTACTTC
TRBD2	TRBV6-5	many	TRBJ2-2	CASSYDPAGTKGTGELFF	TGTGCCAGCAGTTACGATCCAGCGGGAACTAAGGGGACCGGGGAGCTGTTTTTT
TRBD2	TRBV24-1	many	TRBJ2-1	CATSDPGTSYGNEQFF	TGTGCCACCAGTGACCCCGGGACTAGCTATGGCAATGAGCAGTTCTTC
TRBD2	TRBV11-2	many	TRBJ2-7	CASSPGLAESYEQYF	TGTGCCAGCAGCCCCGGACTAGCGGAGTCCTACGAGCAGTACTTC
.	TRBV10-1	.	TRBJ2-3	CASSEGGRGKDIQYF	TGCGCCAGCAGTGAGGGGGGACGAGGCAAAGACATTCAGTATTTT
.	TRBV5-4	.	TRBJ2-1	CASSLDGLYNEQFF	TGTGCCAGCAGCTTGGACGGCCTCTACAATGAGCAGTTCTTC
.	TRBV6-1	medium-sized	TRBJ1-1	CASSEVWGPTEAFF	TGTGCCAGCAGTGAAGTTTGGGGGCCCACTGAAGCTTTCTTT
.	TRBV14	once	TRBJ2-3	CARGLGGRDQDTQYF	TGTGCCAGGGGCCTCGGGGGCCGGGACCAAGATACGCAGTACTTT
.	TRBV23-1	.	TRBJ2-1	CASSHVRGRDQGGYNEQFF	TGCGCCAGCAGTCACGTCCGGGGACGGGACCAAGGGGGTTACAATGAGCAGTTCTTC
.	TRBV9	many	TRBJ2-1	CASSGGSGDNEQFF	TGTGCCAGCAGCGGCGGCTCTGGGGACAATGAGCAGTTCTTC
.	TRBV7-2	.	TRBJ2-5	CASSFGQPGETQYF	TGTGCCAGCAGCTTTGGGCAGCCGGGGGAGACCCAGTACTTC
.	TRBV5-1	.	TRBJ2-2	CASSLRDPKAGELFF	TGCGCCAGCAGCTTGCGGGACCCCAAGGCCGGGGAGCTGTTTTTT
.	TRBV6-2/TRBV6-3	few	TRBJ2-3	CASRQPGTSTDTQYF	TGTGCCAGCAGGCAACCCGGGACTAGCACAGATACGCAGTATTTT
.	TRBV6-5	many	TRBJ2-6	CASSYGISGANVLTF	TGTGCCAGCAGTTACGGTATCTCTGGGGCCAACGTCCTGACTTTC
.	TRBV25-1	few	TRBJ2-5	CASSEYRGQETQYF	TGTGCCAGCAGTGAATACCGGGGGCAAGAGACCCAGTACTTC
.	TRBV6-1	.	TRBJ2-3	CARGLRARDHDTQYF	TGTGCCAGGGGCCTACGAGCGCGAGACCACGATACGCAGTATTTT
.	TRBV6-1	medium-sized	TRBJ2-3	CASSEVDTQYF	TGTGCCAGCAGTGAAGTCGATACGCAGTATTTT
TRBD2	TRBV3-1	many	TRBJ2-2	CASSPWLSGSGELFF	TGTGCCAGCAGCCCTTGGCTTAGCGGGTCCGGGGAGCTGTTTTTT
.	TRBV14	.	TRBJ2-7	CASSQEEVHYEQYF	TGTGCCAGCAGCCAAGAAGAAGTGCACTACGAGCAGTACTTC
TRBD1	TRBV23-1	.	TRBJ2-7	CASRGQGYYEQYF	TGCGCCAGCAGGGGACAGGGGTATTACGAGCAGTACTTC
.	TRBV6-1	.	TRBJ2-7	CASSPNGAANNIYEQYF	TGTGCCAGCAGTCCAAACGGGGCCGCAAACAATATCTACGAGCAGTACTTC
TRBD2	TRBV27	medium-sized	TRBJ2-7	CASSLLRGFLAGVVYEQYF	TGTGCCAGCAGCCTACTCCGAGGTTTCCTAGCGGGAGTAGTATACGAGCAGTACTTC
.	TRBV7-9	few	TRBJ2-7	CASSETGAYEQYF	TGTGCCAGCAGCGAGACAGGAGCCTACGAGCAGTACTTC
.	TRBV6-1	.	TRBJ2-1	CASSDVVSNEQYF	TGTGCCAGCAGTGATGTAGTTAGCAACGAGCAGTATTTC
.	TRBV10-1	many	TRBJ2-3	CASSEAGRDTQYF	TGCGCCAGCAGTGAGGCGGGGAGGGATACGCAGTATTTT
TRBD2	TRBV6-1	few	TRBJ2-1	CASRKAGFGYNEQFF	TGTGCCAGCCGTAAAGCGGGATTTGGGTACAATGAGCAGTTCTTC
.	TRBV6-1	many	TRBJ2-1	CASSPSQGGSYEQFF	TGTGCCAGCAGTCCATCACAGGGCGGGAGCTACGAGCAGTTCTTC
TRBD1	TRBV7-8	few	TRBJ2-7	CASSLGTGATFSEQYF	TGTGCCAGCAGCCTAGGGACAGGGGCTACTTTCTCCGAGCAGTACTTC
.	TRBV5-1	.	TRBJ1-1	CASSLEGMNTEAFF	TGCGCCAGCAGCTTGGAAGGGATGAACACTGAAGCTTTCTTT
TRBD1	TRBV6-1	.	TRBJ2-4	CASSPGQGVRDTQYF	TGTGCCAGCAGTCCGGGACAGGGCGTTCGAGACACCCAGTACTTC
.	TRBV7-8	.	TRBJ2-5	CASSLVLSYNEQYF	TGTGCCAGCAGCTTAGTTCTCAGCTACAATGAGCAGTACTTC
TRBD2	TRBV27	many	TRBJ2-3	CASRKLAGILNTDTQYF	TGTGCCAGCAGGAAACTAGCGGGTATCCTAAATACAGATACGCAGTATTTT
TRBD2	TRBV6-1	once	TRBJ2-2	CASKGLAGGNTGELFF	TGTGCCAGCAAAGGACTAGCGGGGGGTAACACCGGGGAGCTGTTTTTT
.	TRBV6-1	.	TRBJ2-3	CASTPAVNTGAQYF	TGTGCCAGCACCCCGGCGGTGAACACCGGTGCGCAGTATTTT
.	TRBV6-1	.	TRBJ2-3	CARGHGEGDTETQYF	TGTGCCAGGGGGCACGGGGAAGGGGACACAGAGACCCAGTATTTT
TRBD2	TRBV7-8	.	TRBJ2-7	CASKPSGYYEQYF	TGTGCCAGCAAGCCTAGCGGCTACTACGAGCAGTACTTC
TRBD1	TRBV27	medium-sized	TRBJ2-1	CASSLTDRGRSHEQFF	TGTGCCAGCAGTTTAACCGACAGGGGGCGCAGCCATGAGCAGTTCTTC
.	TRBV10-3	.	TRBJ2-2	CAIRLQSVIPGAQFF	TGTGCCATCAGACTCCAGTCCGTGATCCCCGGGGCGCAGTTTTTT
TRBD1	TRBV7-2	many	TRBJ2-3	CASSRGRDRGKDTQYF	TGTGCCAGCAGCCGAGGGCGGGACAGGGGTAAAGATACGCAGTATTTT
TRBD2	TRBV6-1	.	TRBJ2-3	CASRATSGSAEEQYF	TGTGCCAGCAGGGCAACAAGCGGGAGTGCAGAGGAGCAGTATTTT
TRBD2	TRBV6-1	.	TRBJ2-3	CARRAGGGATDTQYF	TGTGCCCGCAGGGCGGGCGGGGGAGCCACAGATACGCAGTATTTC
.	TRBV27	.	TRBJ2-3	CASSAGRGGPEQDTQYF	TGTGCCAGCAGTGCGGGGCGCGGAGGCCCTGAGCAAGATACCCAGTATTTC